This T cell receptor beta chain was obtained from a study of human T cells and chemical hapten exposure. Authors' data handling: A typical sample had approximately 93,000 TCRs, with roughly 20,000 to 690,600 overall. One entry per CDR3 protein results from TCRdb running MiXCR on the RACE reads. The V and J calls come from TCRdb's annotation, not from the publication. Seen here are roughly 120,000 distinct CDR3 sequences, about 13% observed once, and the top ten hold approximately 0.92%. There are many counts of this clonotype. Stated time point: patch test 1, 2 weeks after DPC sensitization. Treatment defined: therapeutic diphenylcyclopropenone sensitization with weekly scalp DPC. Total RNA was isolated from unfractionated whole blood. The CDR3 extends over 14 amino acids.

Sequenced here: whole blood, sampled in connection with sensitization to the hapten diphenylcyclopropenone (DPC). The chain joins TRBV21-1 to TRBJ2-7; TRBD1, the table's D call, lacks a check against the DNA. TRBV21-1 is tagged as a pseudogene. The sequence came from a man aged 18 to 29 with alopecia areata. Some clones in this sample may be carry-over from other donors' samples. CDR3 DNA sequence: TGTGCCAGCAGCGCCTTCGGGGGCCCCTACGAGCAGTACGTC. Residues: CASSAFGGPYEQYV.